This T cell receptor (beta chain) was sequenced in a study of blood T cell repertoires in COVID-19. CDR3 length: 17 residues. Germline CDR1 reads MDHEN; CDR2 reads SYDVKM. Trimming cost V 4 bases and J 5 bases; bases outside gene matches: 14. Profiled with immunoSEQ multiplex PCR; TCRdb holds only in-frame clones, not every one. The data show 100,000 to 150,000 clones, around 83% seen once. The sequenced material came from peripheral blood. The chain employs TRBV28 and TRBJ1-2; 9 nucleotides match TRBD1. The TCR comes from a man between 60 and 75 years old with acute or convalescent COVID-19. CDR3 in DNA: TGTGCCAGCAGTTCCCCCGCCCGCCGACAGGGGGGTTATGGCTACACCTTC. It codes for CASSSPARRQGGYGYTF.